The 10 T cell receptor beta chains reported below all come from one sample, sequenced in a study of blood T cell repertoires in COVID-19. Generated by immunoSEQ multiplex PCR, the TCRdb table keeps only in-frame clones and is missing some. The sample carries approximately 58,000 clones, roughly 77% recorded once. Sequenced input: peripheral blood. Source of these receptors: a man in his sixties or seventies with active or convalescent COVID-19.

The chain employs TRBV11-2 and TRBJ1-2; tentative D call: TRBD1 (6 bases). Germline V CDR1 and CDR2: SGHAT, FQNNGV. The CDR3 loop spans 16 amino acids. Trimming removed 0 bases at V and 8 bases at J, with 19 bases between. The CDR3 DNA sequence: TGTGCCAGCAGCTTAGAGAGGGCCAGGGGAGTTGGCGGCTACACCTTC. Translated: CASSLERARGVGGYTF.

V usage is TRBV7-2 and J usage is TRBJ2-7; D may be TRBD1 (5 bases). This CDR3 comprises 14 residues. The germline V gene has CDR1 SGHTA and CDR2 FQGNSA. V gave up 4 bases and J gave up 2 bases, with 12 bases separating them. The CDR3 region has the DNA TGTGCCAGCAGCTCGTTTTGGGGCCCCTACGAGCAGTACTTC. This encodes CASSSFWGPYEQYF. The complete variable domain, with remaining parts taken from reference TRBV7-2 and TRBJ2-7, reads GAGVSQSPSNKVTEKGKDVELRCDPISGHTALYWYRQSLGQGLEFLIYFQGNSAPDKSGLPSDRFSAERTGGSVSTLTIQRTQQEDSAVYLCASSSFWGPYEQYFGPGTRLTVT.

V usage is TRBV5-1 and J usage is TRBJ2-7, with D uncertain. Trimming took off 0 bases at V and 1 base at J, with 8 bases between the two ends. CDR1 is SGHRS, CDR2 YFSETQ, per germline. The CDR3 spans 14 residues. The CDR3: CASSLVGRSYEQYF. As DNA, the CDR3 is TGCGCCAGCAGCTTGGTGGGCAGGTCCTACGAGCAGTACTTC.

This clone was detected a few times. The chain is built from TRBV11-3 and TRBJ2-7; TRBD1 agrees at 8 bases. Germline values: CDR1 SGHNT, CDR2 YENEEA. The CDR3 runs to 13 residues. V shed 5 bases and J 2 bases; nucleotides not matched to a gene: 2. This chain's CDR3 is CASSRDRTYEQYF. Written as DNA, the CDR3 is TGTGCCAGCAGCCGGGACAGGACCTACGAGCAGTACTTC.

The CDR3 loop is CASRLRWSSGGPYNEQFF. For the CDR3, the DNA is TGTGCCAGTAGGCTCAGATGGAGTAGCGGGGGTCCCTACAATGAGCAGTTCTTC. The J gene is TRBJ2-1, the V gene TRBV19; 9 bases line up with TRBD2. This CDR3 region has 18 residues. CDR1 and CDR2 from the germline V gene are LNHDA and SQIVND (reference sequence). V was clipped by 6 bases and J by 2 bases; unmatched bases: 14.

This clone was counted between two and nine times. The chain couples TRBV18 to TRBJ2-7, with 8 bases aligning to TRBD1. The trim removed 4 bases at V and 3 bases at J, leaving 8 bases unmatched. This CDR3 has 15 residues. From germline, CDR1 is KGHSH and CDR2 LQKENI. DNA for the CDR3: TGTGCCAGCTCACTAACCCAGGGACAGGTCTACGAGCAGTACTTC. It translates to CASSLTQGQVYEQYF.

The genes are TRBV18 and TRBJ2-2; D not resolved. The V end lost 2 bases, the J end lost 7 bases, and 8 bases lay between the germline ends. The germline V gene has CDR1 KGHSH and CDR2 LQKENI. CDR3 length: 13 amino acids. The DNA for the CDR3 is TGTGCCAGCTCACCAATTGCGAACGGGGAGCTGTTTTTT. Translation: CASSPIANGELFF.

CDR3 in amino acids: CASSEGGGYEQYF. In DNA form, the CDR3 reads TGCGCCAGCAGCGAGGGAGGAGGGTACGAGCAGTACTTC. The chain employs TRBV4-1 and TRBJ2-7; D is possibly TRBD2 (6 bases). CDR1 is MGHRA, CDR2 YSYEKL, per germline. V was pared by 5 bases and J by 4 bases, with 12 bases between. The CDR3 totals 13 residues.

V and J are TRBV6-5 and TRBJ2-1, with 12 bases lining up with TRBD2. The V gene's germline CDR1 is MNHEY and CDR2 SVGAGI. The trim removed 4 bases at V and 6 bases at J, leaving 4 bases unmatched. This CDR3 is built from 15 residues. CDR3 sequence reads: CASSSELAGGNEQFF. The CDR3 DNA follows: TGTGCCAGCAGTTCTGAACTAGCGGGAGGCAATGAGCAGTTCTTC.

Only a few counts were recorded for this clone. The V call is TRBV7-2, the J call TRBJ2-6, with TRBD1 identical over 7 bases. Germline V lookup: CDR1 SGHTA, CDR2 FQGNSA. This CDR3 comprises 15 residues. The ends lost 4 bases at V and 2 bases at J; junction bases unmatched: 2. Here the CDR3 reads CASSSQGAGANVLTF. CDR3 coding DNA: TGTGCCAGCAGCTCCCAGGGGGCTGGGGCCAACGTCCTGACTTTC.